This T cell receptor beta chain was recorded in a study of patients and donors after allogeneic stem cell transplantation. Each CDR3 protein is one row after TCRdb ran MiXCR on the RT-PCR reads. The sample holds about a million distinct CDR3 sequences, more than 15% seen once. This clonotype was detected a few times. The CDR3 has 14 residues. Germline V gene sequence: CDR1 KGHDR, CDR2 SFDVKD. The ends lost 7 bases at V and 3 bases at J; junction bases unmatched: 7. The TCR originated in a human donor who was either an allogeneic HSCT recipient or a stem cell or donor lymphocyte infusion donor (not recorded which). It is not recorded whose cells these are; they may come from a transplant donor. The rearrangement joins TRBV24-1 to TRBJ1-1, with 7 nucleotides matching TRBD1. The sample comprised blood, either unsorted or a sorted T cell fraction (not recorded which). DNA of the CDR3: TGTGCCACCAGCGAGGGGGCGTGGGACACTGAAGCTTTCTTT. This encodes CATSEGAWDTEAFF.